The sequence of this T cell receptor beta chain was determined in a study of cytomegalovirus exposure and HLA in healthy donors. Study-wide findings and caveats: Analysis was carried out at a later point, and it linked a missense DCLRE1C variant to TCR beta V- and J-gene trimming.

For this clone: As yet, its antigen is unknown.

Trimming shortened V by 5 bases and J by 5 bases, and 13 bases separated the two germline ends. This CDR3 is 14 amino acids long. Germline CDR1 is PRHDT and CDR2 is FYEKMQ (reference sequence). The PCR used 60 Vbeta and 13 Jbeta primers. Data came from immunoSEQ multiplex PCR; TCRdb stores just in-frame clones and leaves some out. The data contain 250,000 to 350,000 clones, roughly 80% of them singletons. The chain is built from TRBV13 and TRBJ2-1, with a possible D match to TRBD2 (6 bases). The specimen sequenced was PBMCs. The source of this sequence is a girl aged 2-10 years in good health and CMV-seronegative. The CDR3 DNA reads as TGTGCCAGCAGCAGGACTACCCTCCACAATGAGCAGTTCTTC. It codes for CASSRTTLHNEQFF.